The table lists the clone carrying this T cell receptor beta chain with a few counts. The data were obtained in a study of high-grade serous ovarian cancer treatment subgroups. Germline-derived CDR1 and CDR2 are SGHAT and FQDESV (reference sequence). Deletions cut 3 bases from V and 1 base from J, with 9 bases between. This CDR3 is 14 amino acids long. Sequencing used immunoSEQ multiplex PCR; TCRdb keeps in-frame clones, though not all of them. The sample yields 2,500 to 3,000 clones, 72% seen once. Tumor samples were taken before definitive surgery or chemotherapy. The sequenced material came from tumor tissue. This rearrangement joins TRBV11-1 to TRBJ1-1, with D maybe TRBD1 (5 bases). This receptor was identified in a human donor with high-grade serous ovarian cancer. For the CDR3, the DNA is TGTGCCAGCAGCTTTACCGGGGCGAACACTGAAGCTTTCTTT. It codes for CASSFTGANTEAFF.